The clone carrying this TCR beta chain was recorded only once. Its antigen is not known. This sample stems from a study of shared clonotypes between healthy human individuals. Several immunoSEQ plates held equal portions of the genomic DNA taken from each subset. The method was immunoSEQ multiplex PCR; TCRdb's version includes in-frame clones alone and lacks a portion of them. The sample holds 2 million to 2.5 million clones, 85% to 95% seen once. The study's findings and limits: Some naive CD4 clonotypes, about 5.5%, turned up in common across a few donors.

V was cut by 5 bases and J by 0 bases, with 19 bases left in between. Per the germline V gene, CDR1 is MNHEY and CDR2 is SMNVEV (reference sequence). The CDR3 length is 18 residues. Division of CD4+ cells produced a CD45RA+ naive subset and a CD45RA-negative memory subset. This chain joins TRBV27 and TRBJ2-2; no reliable D call. The sequence was collected from a young man in good health. Some clones in this sample may be carry-over from other donors' samples. Sequenced material: naive CD4+ T cells from PBMCs. Stated subset: CD45RA+ positively selected. This CDR3 reads CASSLETPGPANTGELFF. CDR3 DNA sequence: TGTGCCAGCAGTCTAGAGACCCCGGGTCCAGCGAACACCGGGGAGCTGTTTTTT.